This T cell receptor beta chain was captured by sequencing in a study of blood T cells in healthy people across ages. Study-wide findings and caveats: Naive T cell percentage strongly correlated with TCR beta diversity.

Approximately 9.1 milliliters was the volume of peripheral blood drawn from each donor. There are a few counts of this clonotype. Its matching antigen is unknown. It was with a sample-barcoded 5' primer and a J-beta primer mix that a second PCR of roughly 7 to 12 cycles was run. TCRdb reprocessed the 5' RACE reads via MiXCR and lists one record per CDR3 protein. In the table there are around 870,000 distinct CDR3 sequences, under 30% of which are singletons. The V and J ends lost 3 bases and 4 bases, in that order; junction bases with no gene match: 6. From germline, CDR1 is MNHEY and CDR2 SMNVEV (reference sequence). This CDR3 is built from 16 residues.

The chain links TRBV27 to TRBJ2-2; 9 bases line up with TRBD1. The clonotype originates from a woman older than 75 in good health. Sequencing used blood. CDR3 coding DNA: TGTGCCAGCAGTTTCGGAAACAGGGGGCGCACCGGGGAGCTGTTTTTT. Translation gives CASSFGNRGRTGELFF.